These 15 T cell receptor beta chains were all obtained from the same sample, sequenced in a study of T cell repertoires in cytomegalovirus infection (dated by TCRdb to about 2019). Reads for this sample came from an Illumina HiSeq 1500. TCRdb itself trimmed the public reads at Q25 with fastp, ran MiXCR and retained productive beta chains. Merged by CDR3 protein, the rows form single entries marked with the most common genes and DNA. This sample comprises tens of thousands of distinct CDR3 sequences, around 3.8% of them detected only once. Together, the top ten hold about 20% of the sample. The sample comprised PBMCs. These receptors all stem from a human donor in good health (CMV status not recorded). Some clones in this sample may be carry-over from other donors' samples.

This clonotype was picked up many times. The CDR3 loop is CASSTPGGLAGYNEQFF. DNA of the CDR3: TGTGCCAGCAGTACCCCAGGGGGACTAGCTGGATACAATGAGCAGTTCTTC. J is TRBJ2-1 and V is TRBV28, with 9 bases matching TRBD2. V lost 5 bases and J lost 4; bases outside the gene matches: 12. The CDR3 length is 17 residues. Germline assignment: CDR1 MDHEN and CDR2 SYDVKM.

This clonotype occurred many times. V usage is TRBV7-2 and J usage is TRBJ1-1; D ambiguous. This CDR3 has 14 residues. V lost 5 bases and J lost 8, with 18 bases in between. Germline CDR1 and CDR2: SGHTA and FQGNSA. The CDR3 is CASSRLDGRKEAFF. The CDR3, as DNA: TGTGCCAGCAGCCGACTGGACGGGCGGAAGGAAGCTTTCTTT.

The CDR3 DNA sequence: TGTGCCAGCAGCTTTGGTTGGCCGCCGAACACCGGGGAGCTGTTTTTT. The encoded protein is CASSFGWPPNTGELFF. The chain recombines TRBV7-3 with TRBJ2-2; D gene unclear. The CDR3 consists of 16 residues. The germline V and J ends were trimmed by 3 bases and 0 bases, with 11 bases remaining between them. CDR1 and CDR2 (germline): SGHTA, FQGTGA. The whole variable domain, remainder taken from reference TRBV7-3 and TRBJ2-2, is GAGVSQTPSNKVTEKGKYVELRCDPISGHTALYWYRQSLGQGPEFLIYFQGTGAADDSGLPNDRFFAVRPEGSVSTLKIQRTERGDSAVYLCASSFGWPPNTGELFFGEGSRLTVL.

Many counts were recorded for this clonotype. This chain connects TRBV7-3 to TRBJ1-1; D gene ambiguous. CDR1 and CDR2 from the germline V gene are SGHTA and FQGTGA. The CDR3 is made up of 13 amino acids. The V end was cut by 0 bases, the J end by 5 bases, with 7 bases between. This CDR3 is CASSLTPGTEAFF. Written as DNA, the CDR3 is TGTGCCAGCAGCTTAACCCCCGGGACTGAAGCTTTCTTT.

This clonotype has ten or more counts. The chain joins TRBV11-3 to TRBJ2-1; D is undetermined. The length of the CDR3 is 15 residues. The V gene's germline CDR1 is SGHNT and CDR2 YENEEA. Trimming took 1 base from V and 5 from J, leaving 12 bases between them. The CDR3 region is CASSLGASQNNEQFF. CDR3 nucleotide sequence: TGTGCCAGCAGCTTAGGAGCCTCCCAGAACAATGAGCAGTTCTTC.

This clonotype occurred many times. The chain links TRBV18 to TRBJ2-3; 8 bases map to TRBD2. The V and J ends lost 3 bases and 4 bases, in that order; junction bases with no gene match: 9. Per the germline V gene, CDR1 is KGHSH and CDR2 is LQKENI. This CDR3 has 16 amino acids. In DNA form, the CDR3 reads TGTGCCAGCTCACCGGTTTATAGCGGGATGGCAGATACGCAGTATTTT. Its protein is CASSPVYSGMADTQYF.

This clonotype was observed at least ten times. The chain uses TRBV7-2 and TRBJ1-6, with D tentatively TRBD1 (5 bases). V was trimmed by 5 bases and J by 8 bases, leaving 13 bases between them. CDR3 length: 14 amino acids. The germline CDR1 and CDR2 sequences are SGHTA and FQGNSA. This CDR3 is CASSPDRSYSPLHF. CDR3 coding DNA: TGTGCCAGCAGCCCAGACAGAAGTTATTCACCCCTCCACTTT.

This clonotype was seen at least ten times. This chain joins TRBV6-1 and TRBJ2-7; 12 bases agree with TRBD1. Trimming removed 5 bases from V and 5 bases from J; junction bases left unmatched: 7. Per the germline V gene, CDR1 is MNHNS and CDR2 is SASEGT. The CDR3 extends over 15 amino acids. The CDR3 protein is CASSTPGTGGDEQYF. CDR3 DNA sequence: TGTGCCAGCAGTACCCCCGGGACAGGGGGCGACGAGCAGTACTTC.

This clonotype showed up many times. The chain is built from TRBV7-2 and TRBJ1-4; TRBD1 aligns across 7 bases. Germline-derived CDR1 and CDR2 are SGHTA and FQGNSA. The CDR3 loop spans 16 amino acids. J lost 4 bases, V lost 1 base, and 6 bases had no gene match. The CDR3 nucleotides read TGTGCCAGCAGCTTAGGACAGGGCAAGTTTAATGAAAAACTGTTTTTT. Amino acids: CASSLGQGKFNEKLFF.

Many counts were recorded for this clonotype. The chain uses TRBV4-3 and TRBJ1-1, with a possible D match to TRBD1 (5 bases). The V and J ends lost 6 bases and 1 base respectively, with 9 bases between them. Germline CDR1 LGHNA, CDR2 YSLEER. CDR3 length: 13 amino acids. The CDR3 region has the DNA TGCGCCAGCAGTCAGACAGCGAACACTGAAGCTTTCTTT. Translation: CASSQTANTEAFF.

This clonotype was counted at least ten times. This chain links TRBV11-2 with TRBJ2-3; 7 bases agree with TRBD1. The V gene end was trimmed by 7 bases and the J gene end by 4 bases; junction bases not matched to a gene: 5. The CDR3 totals 13 residues. Germline values: CDR1 SGHAT, CDR2 FQNNGV. As DNA, the CDR3 is TGTGCCAGCAAGGGGGCGCATGCAGATACGCAGTATTTT. Its protein product is CASKGAHADTQYF.

This clonotype is medium-sized (0.01 to 0.1%) by share. This chain uses TRBV5-5 with TRBJ2-1, with a possible D match to TRBD2 (5 bases). This CDR3 is 12 amino acids long. Trimming cost V 0 bases and J 15 bases, with 13 bases left between them. In germline, CDR1 is SGHKS, CDR2 YYEKEE (reference sequence). CDR3 nucleotides: TGTGCCAGCAGCTTGGGGGAGAGGTTAATGTTCTTC. It specifies CASSLGERLMFF.

The table lists this clonotype with many counts. This chain connects TRBV7-2 to TRBJ1-6, with D unclear. The CDR3 has 14 amino acids. Trimming cost V 4 bases and J 7 bases, with 11 bases left between them. Germline-derived CDR1 and CDR2 are SGHTA and FQGNSA. The CDR3 DNA reads as TGTGCCAGCAGCTCAACGATACAAAATTCACCCCTCCACTTT. Translation: CASSSTIQNSPLHF.

At least ten counts were recorded for this clonotype. This chain connects TRBV19 to TRBJ2-1; 8 positions agree with TRBD2. J gave up 7 bases and V 4 bases, and 0 bases lay outside the gene matches. Germline V gives CDR1 LNHDA, CDR2 SQIVND (reference sequence). CDR3 length: 12 amino acids. CDR3 loop: CASSRLANEQFF. For the CDR3, the DNA is TGTGCCAGTAGTAGACTAGCGAATGAGCAGTTCTTC.

This clonotype was counted many times. This chain uses TRBV20-1 with TRBJ1-1; TRBD1 matches 8 bases. V was pared by 3 bases and J by 5 bases, with 11 bases of the junction left unmatched. Germline lookup yields CDR1 DFQATT and CDR2 SNEGSKA (reference sequence). The CDR3 runs 15 residues. CDR3 sequence: CSASPTGGLGTEAFF. The CDR3, as DNA: TGCAGTGCTAGTCCAACAGGGGGTTTGGGTACTGAAGCTTTCTTT.